Listed below are T cell receptor beta chains from one sample, sequenced in a study of blood T cell repertoires in COVID-19. Only in-frame clones appear in the TCRdb table, and some are missing; sequencing was by immunoSEQ multiplex PCR. The table records fewer than 200,000 clones, around 90% of them present only once. Material for sequencing was peripheral blood. The receptors derive from a man aged 50 to 59 with acute or convalescent COVID-19. CDR3s include the opening cysteine and the closing phenylalanine or tryptophan. The D gene is left open where the match is weak. Rows may omit the clone size; those that give it use once, few, many or a size class.

V: TRBV19; J: TRBJ2-1; D: NA; size: NA; DNA: TGTGCCAGTAGTATCTCCAGAGGGAGAGAGCAGTTCTTC; CDR3: CASSISRGREQFF
V: TRBV27; J: TRBJ2-7; D: TRBD2; size: once; DNA: TGTGCCAGCAGTTTAATAGGTAGCGGGAACGACGAGCAGTACTTC; CDR3: CASSLIGSGNDEQYF
V: TRBV10-3; J: TRBJ1-3; D: NA; size: NA; DNA: TGTGCCATCAGTGAGTCGACTAGTCGAAACACCATATATTTT; CDR3: CAISESTSRNTIYF
V: TRBV2; J: TRBJ1-6; D: NA; size: NA; DNA: TGTGCCAGCAGTGAAGGCAGGGCCAATTCACCCCTCCACTTT; CDR3: CASSEGRANSPLHF
V: TRBV4-2; J: TRBJ1-1; D: NA; size: NA; DNA: TGTGCCAGCAGCCAGAATGTTCGGGTCGGACTGTTGAACACTGAAGCTTTCTTT; CDR3: CASSQNVRVGLLNTEAFF
V: TRBV7-9; J: TRBJ2-7; D: TRBD1; size: NA; DNA: TGTGCCAGCAGCTTACGGACAGGGGGCTACTCCTACGAGCAGTACTTC; CDR3: CASSLRTGGYSYEQYF
V: TRBV7-2; J: TRBJ2-7; D: NA; size: NA; DNA: TGTGCCAGCAGCCTAGTACGCGGGTCTGACTACGAGCAGTACTTC; CDR3: CASSLVRGSDYEQYF
V: TRBV6-1; J: TRBJ1-2; D: NA; size: NA; DNA: TGTGCCAGCAGTGATGGATTGGGGGCGCGGGGCTACACCTTC; CDR3: CASSDGLGARGYTF
V: TRBV18; J: TRBJ2-2; D: NA; size: NA; DNA: TGTGCCAGCTCTACCCCGCAGTTTGACACCGGGGAGCTGTTTTTT; CDR3: CASSTPQFDTGELFF
V: TRBV5-4; J: TRBJ1-3; D: NA; size: once; DNA: TGTGCCAGCAGCTTGGGACACATATACTCTGGAAACACCATATATTTT; CDR3: CASSLGHIYSGNTIYF
V: TRBV4-2; J: TRBJ1-2; D: NA; size: NA; DNA: TGTGCCAGCAGCCAAGCGGACTATGGCTACACCTTC; CDR3: CASSQADYGYTF
V: TRBV18; J: TRBJ1-6; D: NA; size: NA; DNA: TGTGCCAGCTCACCAGGCAGTTTGGTACAATCACCCCTCCACTTT; CDR3: CASSPGSLVQSPLHF
V: TRBV5-1; J: TRBJ1-6; D: NA; size: NA; DNA: TGCGCCAGCAGCTCAGGCTCTGCTCTAGGAGGTTCCTATAATTCACCCCTCCACTTT; CDR3: CASSSGSALGGSYNSPLHF
V: TRBV6-2/TRBV6-3; J: TRBJ2-1; D: NA; size: once; DNA: TGTGCCAGCTGCCGCACCGGGACACCCTACAATGAGCAGTTCTTC; CDR3: CASCRTGTPYNEQFF
V: TRBV27; J: TRBJ2-1; D: TRBD2; size: NA; DNA: TGTGCCAGCAGTTCGCCCCCTAGCGGGGTGCGCAATGAGCAGTTCTTC; CDR3: CASSSPPSGVRNEQFF
V: TRBV11-2; J: TRBJ2-1; D: NA; size: NA; DNA: TGTGCCAGCAGCCTGGACTCGATCTACAATGAGCAGTTCTTC; CDR3: CASSLDSIYNEQFF
V: TRBV20-1; J: TRBJ1-4; D: NA; size: once; DNA: TGCAGTCCGCGGCTTAATGAAAAACTGTTTTTT; CDR3: CSPRLNEKLFF
V: TRBV11-2; J: TRBJ1-2; D: TRBD1; size: NA; DNA: TGTGCCAGCAGCTTAGTCGGGACAGGCATCTATGGCTACACCTTC; CDR3: CASSLVGTGIYGYTF
V: TRBV10-3; J: TRBJ1-2; D: TRBD1; size: NA; DNA: TGTGCCACACCGGACAGGGACTATGGCTACACCTTC; CDR3: CATPDRDYGYTF
V: TRBV9; J: TRBJ2-5; D: TRBD2; size: NA; DNA: TGTGCCAGCACCCGGGGACTAGCGGGTCAAGAGACCCAGTACTTC; CDR3: CASTRGLAGQETQYF
V: TRBV4-2; J: TRBJ1-1; D: TRBD1; size: NA; DNA: TGTGCCAGCAGCCAAGTAGGACAGGGATATGTCACTGAAGCTTTCTTT; CDR3: CASSQVGQGYVTEAFF
V: TRBV5-8; J: TRBJ2-1; D: NA; size: NA; DNA: TGTGCCAGCAGCTTGGACGCCAGGGTCGATGAGCAGTTCTTC; CDR3: CASSLDARVDEQFF